One sample yielded the 31 T cell receptor beta chains listed below, sequenced in a study of a mutant IDH1 vaccine in newly diagnosed glioma (dated by TCRdb to the early 2020s). Libraries came from the immunoSEQ multiplex PCR assay. TCRdb retrieved this table from immuneACCESS and kept in-frame rearrangements only. Not all clones are present; in checked studies, unresolved V genes account for under half, and no reason is known for the remainder. Across this sample there are some 28,000 clones, with approximately 82% seen only once. The top ten hold approximately 15% of the sample. In light of the paper, this sample's time point label describes: week 23, last vaccination. Each vaccine dose, consisting of 300 ug of a 20-mer mutant IDH1 peptide in Montanide, was administered subcutaneously with topical imiquimod. These receptors lack a known antigen. The specimen was PBMCs, collected from a glioma patient whose treatment included an IDH1 peptide vaccine. The source of these receptors is a woman aged 25 to 39 with glioma.

This chain's CDR3 is CASSVMESGNTIYF. CDR3 nucleotide sequence: TGTGCCAGCAGCGTAATGGAGTCTGGAAACACCATATATTTT. The chain combines TRBV9 with TRBJ1-3; D remains unclear. CDR1 SGDLS and CDR2 YYNGEE come from the germline V gene. Trimming stripped 1 base from V and 1 base from J, with 6 bases between. This CDR3 is built from 14 residues.

This clone occurred a few times. The chain joins TRBV30 to TRBJ1-1, with D uncertain. The germline V gene has CDR1 GTSNPN and CDR2 SVGIG (reference sequence). The CDR3 consists of 14 residues. V was pared by 0 bases and J by 4 bases, with 12 bases between. CDR3 region: CAWSVTGSSTEAFF. DNA for the CDR3: TGTGCCTGGAGTGTAACGGGGTCGAGCACTGAAGCTTTCTTT.

V gene TRBV10-3 combines with J gene TRBJ1-5; D is possibly TRBD1 (5 bases). This CDR3 has 14 residues. V lost 6 bases to trimming and J lost 0 bases, with 9 bases between them. From germline, CDR1 is ENHRY and CDR2 SYGVKD. CDR3 protein: CAIRGGDSNQPQHF. The CDR3 nucleotides read TGTGCCATCAGGGGGGGGGATAGCAATCAGCCCCAGCATTTT.

The rearrangement uses TRBV7-9 and TRBJ2-3; D is possibly TRBD2 (5 bases). The CDR3 loop spans 18 amino acids. Germline V CDR1 and CDR2: SEHNR, FQNEAQ (reference sequence). V lost 1 base and J 3 bases, leaving 20 bases between the germline ends. The CDR3 loop is CASSLVQRTTSETDTQYF. The CDR3 coding sequence is TGTGCCAGCAGCTTAGTACAAAGGACCACTAGTGAGACAGATACGCAGTATTTT.

The chain uses TRBV19 and TRBJ1-1; D is undetermined. Looked up from germline, CDR1 is LNHDA and CDR2 is SQIVND (reference sequence). V lost 9 bases and J 0 bases, leaving 11 bases between the germline ends. The CDR3 runs 13 residues. The CDR3 DNA reads as TGTGCCAGCGGCGAGGTGATGAACACTGAAGCTTTCTTT. Protein sequence: CASGEVMNTEAFF.

V gene TRBV15 combines with J gene TRBJ2-5, with TRBD2 matching 9 bases. Trimming removed 3 bases from V and 2 bases from J; junction bases left unmatched: 4. CDR1 and CDR2 (germline): LNHNV, YYDKDF (reference sequence). The CDR3 extends over 15 amino acids. Written as DNA, the CDR3 is TGTGCCACCAGCAGGGGACTAGCTATTCAAGAGACCCAGTACTTC. Encoded protein: CATSRGLAIQETQYF.

The chain carries TRBV5-5 and TRBJ1-1; D gene unclear. Germline assignment: CDR1 SGHKS and CDR2 YYEKEE (reference sequence). V was pared by 2 bases and J by 5 bases, with 13 bases between. The CDR3 has 14 residues. Here the CDR3 DNA reads TGTGCCAGCAGCTTCGGCCCCGGTGGGACTGAAGCTTTCTTT. This translates into CASSFGPGGTEAFF.

This chain uses TRBV4-3 with TRBJ2-7; tentatively, D is TRBD2 (5 bases). The CDR3 is 15 amino acids. The ends were cut back, 1 base at V and 1 base at J, with 11 bases in the middle. The germline V gene has CDR1 LGHNA and CDR2 YSLEER. CDR3 in amino acids: CASSQALALSYEQYF. CDR3 nucleotide sequence: TGCGCCAGCAGCCAAGCTCTAGCTTTATCCTACGAGCAGTACTTC.

The chain couples TRBV6-6 to TRBJ2-2; a possible D gene is TRBD2 (6 bases). V lost 6 bases and J lost 5, with 10 bases in between. CDR3 size: 13 residues. Germline CDR1 reads MNHNY; CDR2 reads SVGAGI (reference sequence). The CDR3: CASSDGGTGELFF. In DNA, the CDR3 is TGTGCCAGCAGCGATGGGGGGACCGGGGAGCTGTTTTTT.

This chain joins TRBV5-1 and TRBJ1-2; D remains ambiguous. V lost 1 base and J 4 bases, leaving 8 bases between the germline ends. Germline V gene sequence: CDR1 SGHRS, CDR2 YFSETQ. The CDR3 has 13 amino acids. The CDR3 sequence is CASSLSVFYGYTF. CDR3 bases: TGCGCCAGCAGCTTGTCAGTTTTCTATGGCTACACCTTC.

This sequence joins TRBV10-2 and TRBJ2-1; 7 bases fit TRBD2. Germline V CDR1 and CDR2: WSHSY, SAAADI. V was clipped by 4 bases and J by 4 bases; unmatched bases: 4. The CDR3 is 14 amino acids. CDR3 region: CASSGQGGYNEQFF. CDR3 nucleotide sequence: TGCGCCAGCAGTGGGCAGGGAGGGTACAATGAGCAGTTCTTC.

The chain links TRBV5-1 to TRBJ1-4; maybe TRBD1 (5 bases). V lost 4 bases and J lost 7, with 14 bases in between. Germline V CDR1 and CDR2: SGHRS, YFSETQ. This CDR3 contains 14 residues. This CDR3 reads CASSRGVAGEKLFF. The DNA for the CDR3 is TGCGCCAGCAGCCGGGGCGTGGCAGGTGAAAAACTGTTTTTT.

V is TRBV28 and J is TRBJ1-1; a weak D match, TRBD1 (5 bases). Trimming took off 1 base at V and 11 bases at J, with 8 bases between the two ends. The CDR3 is 11 amino acids. The germline V gene encodes CDR1 MDHEN and CDR2 SYDVKM. This CDR3 is CASSLYRGAFF. The CDR3 nucleotides read TGTGCCAGCAGTTTATACCGGGGGGCTTTCTTT.

The chain has TRBV4-3 and TRBJ2-2; no reliable D call. The V gene's germline CDR1 is LGHNA and CDR2 YSLEER. V lost 2 bases, J lost 5 bases, and 6 bases lay in between. This CDR3 contains 13 residues. The CDR3 sequence: CASSQLSTGELFF. For the CDR3, the DNA is TGCGCCAGCAGCCAACTTAGTACCGGGGAGCTGTTTTTT.

This clone was counted between two and nine times. The chain is built from TRBV29-1 and TRBJ2-2; possible D gene TRBD2, 5 bases. The germline V gene encodes CDR1 SQVTM and CDR2 ANQGSEA. Trimming cost V 3 bases and J 4 bases, with 6 bases left between them. The CDR3 contains 12 residues. Here the CDR3 DNA reads TGCAGCGTTGATGGGAGCACCGGGGAGCTGTTTTTT. Protein product: CSVDGSTGELFF.

This chain joins TRBV7-9 and TRBJ1-1; D perhaps matches TRBD1 (5 bases). The CDR3 consists of 15 residues. Per germline, CDR1 SEHNR and CDR2 FQNEAQ (reference sequence). V lost 1 base to trimming and J lost 1 base, with 10 bases between them. CDR3 region: CASSLVRGRNTEAFF. CDR3 nucleotides: TGTGCCAGCAGCTTAGTCCGGGGGAGGAACACTGAAGCTTTCTTT.

The sample holds one count of this clone. The chain has TRBV29-1 and TRBJ1-2, with D possibly matching TRBD1 (5 bases). Germline-derived CDR1 and CDR2 are SQVTM and ANQGSEA. The ends were cut back, 4 bases at V and 7 bases at J, with 13 bases in the middle. The CDR3 runs 12 residues. The CDR3 loop is CSVVEGFGGYTF. CDR3 nucleotide sequence: TGCAGCGTTGTAGAGGGGTTTGGTGGCTACACCTTC.

This rearrangement joins TRBV4-3 to TRBJ2-1, with 8 bases fitting TRBD2. Germline lookup yields CDR1 LGHNA and CDR2 YSLEER. The CDR3 extends over 15 amino acids. V lost 0 bases and J lost 7; bases outside the gene matches: 5. CDR3 in DNA: TGCGCCAGCAGCCAAGACCGGACTAGCAGGAATGAGCAGTTCTTC. This gives the protein CASSQDRTSRNEQFF.

The rearrangement uses TRBV5-1 and TRBJ2-2; no firm D call. Trimming cost V 5 bases and J 5 bases, with 13 bases left between them. CDR3 size: 14 residues. Germline assignment: CDR1 SGHRS and CDR2 YFSETQ. CDR3 residues: CASSHSAETGELFF. DNA of the CDR3: TGCGCCAGCAGTCATTCGGCGGAAACCGGGGAGCTGTTTTTT. Full variable domain (missing parts from reference TRBV5-1 and TRBJ2-2): KAGVTQTPRYLIKTRGQQVTLSCSPISGHRSVSWYQQTPGQGLQFLFEYFSETQRNKGNFPGRFSGRQFSNSRSEMNVSTLELGDSALYLCASSHSAETGELFFGEGSRLTVL.

The rearrangement joins TRBV6-5 to TRBJ2-2, with 8 bases matching TRBD1. V lost 2 bases and J lost 6; bases outside the gene matches: 8. The germline CDR1 and CDR2 sequences are MNHEY and SVGAGI. The CDR3 sequence is 16 residues long. Here the CDR3 reads CASSYAYRGWAGELFF. Here the CDR3 DNA reads TGTGCCAGCAGTTACGCCTACAGGGGGTGGGCCGGGGAGCTGTTTTTT.

V is TRBV10-1 and J is TRBJ2-2; tentatively, D is TRBD1 or TRBD2 (5 bases each). Trimming stripped 11 bases from V and 1 base from J, with 14 bases between. Germline CDR1 reads WNHNN; CDR2 reads SYGVQD (reference sequence). The CDR3 totals 14 residues. The CDR3: CASSLGVNTGELFF. The CDR3, as DNA: TGCGCCTCTTCCCTGGGGGTGAACACCGGGGAGCTGTTTTTT.

The chain is built from TRBV6-5 and TRBJ2-7, with D possibly being TRBD2 (6 bases). Germline V gene data show CDR1 as MNHEY and CDR2 as SVGAGI. Trimming took off 7 bases at V and 0 bases at J, with 13 bases between the two ends. The CDR3 sequence is 14 residues long. The CDR3 here is CASTPLRDSYEQYF. The CDR3 region has the DNA TGTGCCAGCACCCCTTTGCGGGACTCCTACGAGCAGTACTTC.

The chain is built from TRBV11-2 and TRBJ2-5; TRBD1 is a possible D gene (5 bases). Germline CDR1 SGHAT, CDR2 FQNNGV. The CDR3 length is 14 residues. V was cut by 5 bases and J by 1 base, with 11 bases left in between. CDR3 sequence: CASSPGHFQETQYF. CDR3 nucleotide sequence: TGTGCCAGCAGCCCAGGACACTTCCAAGAGACCCAGTACTTC.

CDR3 region: CASSLGLGYYEQYF. In DNA, the CDR3 is TGTGCCAGCAGCTTAGGCTTGGGTTACTACGAGCAGTACTTC. The rearrangement links TRBV7-2 to TRBJ2-7; D is ambiguous. This CDR3 region has 14 residues. Trimming pared 1 base from V and 3 bases from J, leaving 10 bases between. Germline CDR1 reads SGHTA; CDR2 reads FQGNSA. The complete variable domain, with remaining parts taken from reference TRBV7-2 and TRBJ2-7, reads GAGVSQSPSNKVTEKGKDVELRCDPISGHTALYWYRQSLGQGLEFLIYFQGNSAPDKSGLPSDRFSAERTGGSVSTLTIQRTQQEDSAVYLCASSLGLGYYEQYFGPGTRLTVT.

The rearrangement uses TRBV9 and TRBJ1-1, with D perhaps TRBD1 (5 bases). The germline CDR1 and CDR2 sequences are SGDLS and YYNGEE. V lost 5 bases, J lost 1 base, and 15 bases lay in between. This CDR3 has 15 residues. The CDR3 nucleotides are TGTGCCAGCAGTCCTGGGGGGGTGGCGAACACTGAAGCTTTCTTT. It translates to CASSPGGVANTEAFF.

The J gene is TRBJ1-5, the V gene TRBV30; D is unclear. Germline V gene lookup returns CDR1 GTSNPN and CDR2 SVGIG (reference sequence). Trimming left V 4 bases short and J 3 bases short, with 13 bases between. CDR3 length: 14 residues. CDR3: CAWTPDGINQPQHF. In DNA, the CDR3 is TGTGCCTGGACCCCGGACGGAATCAATCAGCCCCAGCATTTT.

In DNA, the CDR3 is TGTGCCAGTAGTTTGGGACAGGGAGTTGGGGCCAACGTCCTGACTTTC. Translated, it gives CASSLGQGVGANVLTF. The chain carries TRBV19 and TRBJ2-6, with TRBD1 matching over 9 bases. Losses at the gene ends were 5 bases for V and 3 bases for J; bases not matched to a gene: 5. This CDR3 region has 16 residues. Germline CDR1 and CDR2: LNHDA and SQIVND (reference sequence).

The genes are TRBV4-2 and TRBJ2-1; D perhaps matches TRBD1 (6 bases). Germline CDR1 and CDR2: LGHNA and YNFKEQ. The CDR3 extends over 15 amino acids. The ends were cut back, 0 bases at V and 8 bases at J, with 14 bases in the middle. This CDR3 is CASSQDRQVRDEQFF. The CDR3 nucleotides read TGTGCCAGCAGCCAAGATCGACAGGTCCGGGATGAGCAGTTCTTC.

The J gene is TRBJ1-2, the V gene TRBV11-2, with no clear D. CDR3 length: 14 amino acids. The V gene lost 5 bases and the J gene lost 4 bases, with 14 bases spanning the gap. Germline lookup yields CDR1 SGHAT and CDR2 FQNNGV. The CDR3 loop is CASSLVGFIYGYTF. Here the CDR3 DNA reads TGTGCCAGCAGCCTTGTTGGTTTTATCTATGGCTACACCTTC. The variable domain in full, with the rest retrieved from reference TRBV11-2 and TRBJ1-2, is EAGVAQSPRYKIIEKRQSVAFWCNPISGHATLYWYQQILGQGPKLLIQFQNNGVVDDSQLPKDRFSAERLKGVDSTLKIQPAKLEDSAVYLCASSLVGFIYGYTFGSGTRLTVV.

As for this clone: At the DNA level, this CDR3 is encoded by other sequences in the same sample as well. This chain joins TRBV5-1 and TRBJ1-1; 8 bases are shared with TRBD1. Germline-derived CDR1 and CDR2 are SGHRS and YFSETQ. CDR3 length equals 12 residues. V was pared by 3 bases and J by 11 bases, with 6 bases of the junction left unmatched. CDR3 residues: CASSYGQGEAFF. The CDR3 DNA is TGCGCCAGCAGCTACGGACAGGGAGAGGCTTTCTTT.

The rearrangement uses TRBV2 and TRBJ1-4, with TRBD1 identical over 11 bases. This CDR3 comprises 16 residues. Unmatched junction bases numbered 10, after V lost 6 bases and J lost 7 bases. CDR1 is SNHLY and CDR2 is FYNNEI in the germline V gene. The CDR3 loop is CASRATSGTGGEKLFF. Written as DNA, the CDR3 is TGTGCCAGCAGAGCAACCTCCGGGACAGGGGGTGAAAAACTGTTTTTT.